A single sample gave rise to the 20 T cell receptor beta chains below, sequenced in a study of tumour-infiltrating T cells in Burkitt lymphoma. Some clones are missing from TCRdb's copy, which holds only in-frame ones; the method was immunoSEQ multiplex PCR. Of around 15,000 clones in the sample, around four fifths were seen once. Sequenced: tumor tissue. These receptors were taken from a human donor with diffuse large B-cell lymphoma.

The chain links TRBV6-6 to TRBJ1-5; D uncertain. CDR1 and CDR2 (germline): MNHNY, SVGAGI (reference sequence). The CDR3 is 15 amino acids. V was trimmed by 10 bases and J by 0 bases, leaving 16 bases between them. Here the CDR3 DNA reads TGTGCCACCCATGATACGATCTATAGCAATCAGCCCCAGCATTTT. It codes for CATHDTIYSNQPQHF.

The V and J genes are TRBV5-6 and TRBJ1-2, with a possible D match to TRBD1 (5 bases). Between the trimmed V and J ends, which lost 1 base and 11 bases, there was a span of 12 bases. The CDR3 spans 12 residues. CDR1 is SGHDT and CDR2 is YYEEEE in the germline V gene. CDR3 protein: CASSLQEGAYTF. As DNA, the CDR3 is TGTGCCAGCAGCTTGCAGGAAGGGGCTTACACCTTC.

CDR3 loop: CASSDGRNNQPQHF. CDR3 coding DNA: TGTGCCAGCAGTGATGGACGGAATAATCAGCCCCAGCATTTT. The chain employs TRBV2 and TRBJ1-5; unclear D gene. Germline CDR1 and CDR2: SNHLY and FYNNEI. V lost 3 bases and J 4 bases, leaving 10 bases between the germline ends. The CDR3 is made up of 14 amino acids.

V gene TRBV18 combines with J gene TRBJ2-4; tentatively, D is TRBD1 (6 bases). The CDR3 covers 16 residues. Germline lookup yields CDR1 KGHSH and CDR2 LQKENI. Deletions cut 2 bases from V and 0 bases from J, with 11 bases between. CDR3 nucleotides: TGTGCCAGCTCACCAAATTCAGGGGTAGCCAAAAACATTCAGTACTTC. Its translation is CASSPNSGVAKNIQYF.

The rearrangement uses TRBV5-6 and TRBJ1-5; tentative D call: TRBD1 (6 bases). The ends were cut back, 0 bases at V and 4 bases at J, with 11 bases in the middle. The CDR3 loop spans 15 amino acids. The germline V gene has CDR1 SGHDT and CDR2 YYEEEE. The CDR3 spells CASSLGAGVNQPQHF. In DNA, the CDR3 is TGTGCCAGCAGCTTGGGGGCAGGGGTGAATCAGCCCCAGCATTTT.

The chain couples TRBV9 to TRBJ1-2; possibly TRBD1 for D (6 bases). Trimming pared 3 bases from V and 4 bases from J, leaving 16 bases between. The germline V gene has CDR1 SGDLS and CDR2 YYNGEE. This CDR3 has 15 amino acids. CDR3 in amino acids: CASSGYRADAYGYTF. The CDR3 DNA reads TGTGCCAGCAGCGGCTACAGGGCGGATGCCTATGGCTACACCTTC.

The chain uses TRBV14 and TRBJ1-3; D unclear. Germline CDR1 is SGHDN and CDR2 is FVKESK. V was trimmed by 0 bases and J by 1 base, leaving 16 bases between them. CDR3 size: 18 residues. CDR3 coding DNA: TGTGCCAGCAGCCAAGATGGTCCAGCTGTTATATCTGGAAACACCATATATTTT. Translation gives CASSQDGPAVISGNTIYF.

This chain connects TRBV11-2 to TRBJ1-4; TRBD1 is a possible D gene (5 bases). The CDR3 runs to 15 residues. CDR1 is SGHAT, CDR2 FQNNGV, per germline. Trimming stripped 4 bases from V and 4 bases from J, with 13 bases between. DNA for the CDR3: TGTGCCAGCAGCTCCCCCGGGACCCATAATGAAAAACTGTTTTTT. This translates into CASSSPGTHNEKLFF.

The CDR3 coding sequence is TGTGCCAGCACCTCTTTTAGCTCCACCGGGGAGCTGTTTTTT. Translation gives CASTSFSSTGELFF. The chain joins TRBV7-2 to TRBJ2-2; D is unresolved. The V gene's germline CDR1 is SGHTA and CDR2 FQGNSA. This CDR3 is 14 amino acids long. V lost 7 bases and J 4 bases, leaving 13 bases between the germline ends.

The gene calls are TRBV2 and TRBJ1-1; D remains unclear. The germline V and J ends were trimmed by 6 bases and 0 bases, with 14 bases remaining between them. This CDR3 is built from 15 residues. In germline, CDR1 is SNHLY, CDR2 FYNNEI. CDR3 amino acids: CASSETPLMNTEAFF. In DNA form, the CDR3 reads TGTGCCAGCAGCGAGACACCCCTAATGAACACTGAAGCTTTCTTT.

CDR3 sequence reads: CASSEKPNEQYF. The CDR3 DNA reads TGTGCCAGCAGTGAAAAGCCCAACGAGCAGTACTTC. The gene calls are TRBV2 and TRBJ2-7, with D hard to call. The germline gives CDR1 SNHLY, CDR2 FYNNEI. Trimming pared 2 bases from V and 5 bases from J, leaving 7 bases between. The CDR3 is made up of 12 amino acids.

The rearrangement uses TRBV19 and TRBJ1-2; 11 nucleotides agree with TRBD1. Germline lookup yields CDR1 LNHDA and CDR2 SQIVND (reference sequence). The V gene end was trimmed by 5 bases and the J gene end by 5 bases; junction bases not matched to a gene: 7. CDR3 size: 15 residues. DNA of the CDR3: TGTGCCAGTAGTTCGCCGGGACAGGGGGTTTATGGCTACACCTTC. Its translation is CASSSPGQGVYGYTF.

The V and J genes are TRBV10-3 and TRBJ1-4; tentative D call: TRBD1 (5 bases). This CDR3 contains 15 residues. Germline V gene lookup returns CDR1 ENHRY and CDR2 SYGVKD. The V and J ends lost 6 bases and 4 bases respectively, with 15 bases between them. Written as DNA, the CDR3 is TGTGCCATCAGGGGACCCGGGCAGGTTAATGAAAAACTGTTTTTT. Its translation: CAIRGPGQVNEKLFF.

The V gene is TRBV9, the J gene TRBJ2-7; D uncertain. The V gene's germline CDR1 is SGDLS and CDR2 YYNGEE. Trimming took off 0 bases at V and 0 bases at J, with 10 bases between the two ends. The CDR3 totals 15 residues. The CDR3 here is CASSVEVSRSYEQYF. The CDR3 nucleotides are TGTGCCAGCAGCGTAGAGGTCAGTCGCTCCTACGAGCAGTACTTC.

The chain employs TRBV10-3 and TRBJ1-1, with 8 bases lining up with TRBD1. V was clipped by 8 bases and J by 1 base; unmatched bases: 9. The CDR3 runs to 15 residues. Germline lookup yields CDR1 ENHRY and CDR2 SYGVKD. CDR3 coding DNA: TGTGCCATCCGGGAGGAGGACAGGGAGAACACTGAAGCTTTCTTT. The encoded protein is CAIREEDRENTEAFF.

This chain joins TRBV5-6 and TRBJ1-2, with 9 bases fitting TRBD1. V dropped 4 bases and J dropped 7; count of bases not matched to a gene: 5. Germline CDR1 reads SGHDT; CDR2 reads YYEEEE. The CDR3 loop spans 13 amino acids. The CDR3 protein is CASSPGQGGGYTF. The CDR3 DNA is TGTGCCAGCAGCCCGGGACAGGGCGGTGGCTACACCTTC.

This clone was detected only a few times. V is TRBV7-9 and J is TRBJ1-2, with TRBD1 matching 7 bases. V shed 6 bases, J shed 4 bases, and the junction held 11 bases outside the gene matches. CDR3 length equals 15 residues. The V gene's germline CDR1 is SEHNR and CDR2 FQNEAQ (reference sequence). DNA of the CDR3: TGTGCCAGCAGTCTAGGGGGCGCCCCTTCCTATGGCTACACCTTC. It translates to CASSLGGAPSYGYTF.

V usage is TRBV9 and J usage is TRBJ1-4; D not resolved. The CDR3 length is 14 residues. CDR1 is SGDLS, CDR2 YYNGEE, per germline. Trimming left V 3 bases short and J 8 bases short, with 14 bases between. The CDR3 DNA follows: TGTGCCAGCAGCGGCCCAGCAGAAGGGGAAAAACTGTTTTTT. It yields the protein CASSGPAEGEKLFF.

This chain uses TRBV5-1 with TRBJ2-3; D is possibly TRBD2 (6 bases). CDR1 is SGHRS and CDR2 is YFSETQ in the germline V gene. The V gene lost 2 bases and the J gene lost 5 bases, with 12 bases spanning the gap. The CDR3 sequence is 14 residues long. Here the CDR3 DNA reads TGCGCCAGCAGCTTATACGGGAGCCAAGATACGCAGTATTTT. Its translation: CASSLYGSQDTQYF.

V usage is TRBV6-5 and J usage is TRBJ2-3; 7 nucleotides line up with TRBD1. The CDR3 is 14 amino acids. J was trimmed by 2 bases and V by 6 bases; bases with no gene match: 5. The germline V gene has CDR1 MNHEY and CDR2 SVGAGI. Here the CDR3 DNA reads TGTGCCAGCAGGCAGGGACAGAACACAGATACGCAGTATTTT. This codes for CASRQGQNTDTQYF.